This TCR beta chain appears in the sequencing data of a study of regulatory T cells in long-lasting Graves disease. Study summary: By definition, persistent Graves' disease involved antithyroid drugs for over 5 years alongside positive TSH receptor antibodies.

For TCR beta, libraries came from iRepertoire HTBI primers and Arm-PCR of CDR3 regions. Using its own MiXCR run on the multiplex PCR reads, TCRdb lists one record per CDR3 protein. Of 450,000 or so distinct CDR3 sequences listed, about a fifth are singletons. This CDR3 comprises 15 residues. Trimming left V 11 bases short and J 3 bases short, with 23 bases between. The V gene's germline CDR1 is ENHRY and CDR2 SYGVKD. With respect to this clonotype: Its antigen is still unknown.

The time point here: persistent/refractory GD, antithyroid drugs over 5 years with positive TRAb. After RNA was extracted from PBMCs, the TCR library was made from it. Whole-study results and caveats: Thyroid tissue was not sampled; only peripheral blood was. Persistent disease preferred TRBV28, TRBJ1-2 and TRBJ2-5. Newly diagnosed patients had higher TCR diversity than persistent Graves' patients did.

The receptor comes from a female donor with Graves disease. This material consisted of peripheral blood mononuclear cells (PBMCs), taken when the disease was refractory, from a patient treated with antithyroid drugs. This chain uses TRBV10-3 with TRBJ2-7; possible D gene TRBD1, 6 bases. The CDR3: CAARPSGDTLYEQYF. CDR3 bases: TGTGCCGCCCGACCCTCAGGGGATACCCTCTACGAGCAGTACTTC.